Shown below are 19 T cell receptor beta chains from a single sample sequenced in a study of shared clonotypes between healthy human individuals. TCRdb's copy holds only in-frame clones and misses some; the assay was immunoSEQ multiplex PCR. Of about 2.4 million clones listed, 93% were seen once; the top ten hold approximately 0.36%. Sequences were obtained from naive CD4+ T cells from PBMCs. Specified subset: CD45RA+ positively selected. These receptors were obtained from a man between 18 and 29 years old in good health. Some clones in this sample may be carry-over from other donors' samples.

CDR3 loop: CASSVEGHQPQHF. The CDR3 DNA sequence: TGTGCCAGCAGCGTAGAGGGCCATCAGCCCCAGCATTTT. The rearrangement uses TRBV9 and TRBJ1-5; D remains unclear. CDR3 length: 13 residues. Germline CDR1 SGDLS, CDR2 YYNGEE. V was trimmed by 0 bases and J by 5 bases, leaving 6 bases between them.

The rearrangement uses TRBV29-1 and TRBJ2-5; TRBD2 aligns across 8 bases. Losses at the gene ends were 0 bases for V and 9 bases for J; bases not matched to a gene: 9. The CDR3 has 14 residues. CDR1 SQVTM and CDR2 ANQGSEA come from the germline V gene. CDR3 nucleotides: TGCAGCGTTGAAGATGCAGCGGGAGCCGAGGCCCAGTACTTC. Protein product: CSVEDAAGAEAQYF.

CDR3 sequence: CASSLEGNSYEQYF. The CDR3 bases are TGTGCCAGCAGCTTAGAGGGTAATAGCTACGAGCAGTACTTC. The chain is built from TRBV7-3 and TRBJ2-7; perhaps TRBD2 as D (5 bases). V dropped 2 bases and J dropped 3 bases, with 11 bases sitting between them. Germline assignment: CDR1 SGHTA and CDR2 FQGTGA. This CDR3 has 14 amino acids.

A note on this clone: A junction end diverges from the germline sequence, so it may reflect a read error. This chain uses TRBV9 with TRBJ2-3, with 7 bases identical to TRBD1. Germline CDR1 reads SGDLS; CDR2 reads YYNGEE. The length of the CDR3 is 12 residues. The CDR3 sequence: CASSVDRGSPNF. The CDR3 DNA reads as TGTGCCAGCAGCGTAGACAGGGGATCGCCCAATTTT.

This rearrangement joins TRBV6-5 to TRBJ1-2; 8 positions agree with TRBD1. Germline values: CDR1 MNHEY, CDR2 SVGAGI. The CDR3 has 14 residues. V lost 6 bases to trimming and J lost 3 bases; unmatched junction nucleotides: 6. The CDR3 sequence is CASRTLQGDYGYTF. The CDR3 nucleotides are TGTGCCAGCAGAACCCTACAGGGGGACTATGGCTACACCTTC.

In regard to this clone: Other DNA variants within this sample encode the same CDR3. The rearrangement links TRBV5-1 to TRBJ1-1; D remains ambiguous. V was cut by 0 bases and J by 2 bases, with 8 bases left in between. CDR1 and CDR2 from the germline V gene are SGHRS and YFSETQ. The CDR3 runs 14 residues. The CDR3 DNA is TGCGCCAGCAGCTTGGTACCAGAAAACACTGAAGCTTTCTTT. This sequence encodes CASSLVPENTEAFF.

Comments on this clone: The sample has other DNA sequences that encode this CDR3 too. The chain couples TRBV28 to TRBJ1-1; a possible D gene is TRBD1 (6 bases). The CDR3 extends over 14 amino acids. Germline CDR1 MDHEN, CDR2 SYDVKM. Trimming pared 4 bases from V and 2 bases from J, leaving 11 bases between. The CDR3 is CASSSGALNTEAFF. The CDR3 nucleotides are TGTGCCAGCAGTTCAGGGGCCCTTAACACTGAAGCTTTCTTT.

The chain joins TRBV5-1 to TRBJ2-5, with D possibly being TRBD2 (5 bases). CDR1 and CDR2 from the germline V gene are SGHRS and YFSETQ. The CDR3 contains 14 residues. V gave up 3 bases and J gave up 5 bases, with 14 bases separating them. Here the CDR3 reads CASSSTDRGETQYF. The CDR3 region has the DNA TGCGCCAGCAGCTCAACAGACCGCGGGGAGACCCAGTACTTC.

V and J are TRBV5-6 and TRBJ2-4, with TRBD1 as a possible D gene (6 bases). CDR1 and CDR2 (germline): SGHDT, YYEEEE. This CDR3 is built from 18 residues. The V gene lost 7 bases and the J gene lost 6 bases, with 29 bases spanning the gap. CDR3 amino acids: CASGRLRGGSGTPNIQYF. The CDR3 DNA is TGTGCCAGCGGACGTCTCCGAGGGGGTAGTGGGACACCAAACATTCAGTACTTC.

This chain links TRBV5-1 with TRBJ1-2; D may be TRBD1 (6 bases). Germline lookup yields CDR1 SGHRS and CDR2 YFSETQ. Trimming shortened V by 2 bases and J by 4 bases, and 15 bases separated the two germline ends. The CDR3 runs 15 residues. As DNA, the CDR3 is TGCGCCAGCAGCTTTGGTCAGGGAGGGGGCTATGGCTACACCTTC. Protein: CASSFGQGGGYGYTF.

This clone was seen a single time. J is TRBJ2-7 and V is TRBV5-1, with 9 bases fitting TRBD2. The CDR3 extends over 15 amino acids. Germline CDR1 is SGHRS and CDR2 is YFSETQ. The V and J ends lost 4 bases and 5 bases, in that order; junction bases with no gene match: 10. The CDR3 loop is CASSRGRGQGHEQYF. The CDR3 nucleotides are TGCGCCAGCAGCCGCGGGAGGGGGCAGGGGCACGAGCAGTACTTC.

The genes are TRBV7-9 and TRBJ1-5; D is unclear. Trimming pared 5 bases from V and 3 bases from J, leaving 11 bases between. The V gene's germline CDR1 is SEHNR and CDR2 FQNEAQ (reference sequence). The CDR3 is 14 residues long. As DNA, the CDR3 is TGTGCCAGCAGCCAGTTGGGCAACAATCAGCCCCAGCATTTT. It is translated as CASSQLGNNQPQHF.

This clone is a singleton in its sample. J is TRBJ2-1 and V is TRBV9; D gene ambiguous. The length of the CDR3 is 13 residues. Trimming removed 0 bases at V and 4 bases at J, with 5 bases between. Germline V gene sequence: CDR1 SGDLS, CDR2 YYNGEE. CDR3 residues: CASSVEPYNEQFF. CDR3 DNA: TGTGCCAGCAGCGTAGAACCATACAATGAGCAGTTCTTC.

The rearrangement links TRBV4-1 to TRBJ2-3; D is tentatively TRBD1 or TRBD2 (5 bases each). The CDR3 spans 18 residues. V was pared by 3 bases and J by 6 bases, with 25 bases between. Germline CDR1 is MGHRA and CDR2 is YSYEKL. The CDR3 here is CASSQGVGRPRWGDTQYF. For the CDR3, the DNA is TGCGCCAGCAGCCAGGGGGTGGGACGGCCTCGATGGGGGGATACGCAGTATTTT.

This clone has only one observation. The chain couples TRBV5-1 to TRBJ2-3; D remains unclear. The V end was cut by 4 bases, the J end by 6 bases, with 9 bases between. This CDR3 is built from 12 residues. Germline CDR1 SGHRS, CDR2 YFSETQ. The CDR3 loop is CASSQVMDTQYF. CDR3 nucleotide sequence: TGCGCCAGCAGCCAAGTGATGGATACGCAGTATTTT.

V is TRBV27 and J is TRBJ1-1; 12 bases agree with TRBD1. J lost 2 bases, V lost 2 bases, and 6 bases had no gene match. Germline CDR1 MNHEY, CDR2 SMNVEV (reference sequence). The CDR3 sequence is 17 residues long. The CDR3, as DNA: TGTGCCAGCAGTTTAGGGAGGGGACAGGGGGCAAACACTGAAGCTTTCTTT. It yields the protein CASSLGRGQGANTEAFF.

The chain links TRBV7-3 to TRBJ2-1; TRBD2 aligns across 12 bases. The CDR3 contains 14 residues. V gave up 10 bases and J gave up 10 bases; unmatched junction bases: 11. CDR1 is SGHTA, CDR2 FQGTGA, per germline. The CDR3 DNA reads as TGTGCCACCTCCCTAGCGGGAGGGCCTAAGGAGCAGTTCTTC. Translating gives CATSLAGGPKEQFF.

The chain links TRBV18 to TRBJ2-7, with TRBD1 matching over 8 bases. The CDR3 consists of 16 residues. Germline V CDR1 and CDR2: KGHSH, LQKENI. Trimming removed 0 bases from V and 4 bases from J; junction bases left unmatched: 8. CDR3 sequence: CASSPPQGARGYEQYF. CDR3 DNA sequence: TGTGCCAGCTCACCACCCCAGGGGGCGCGAGGATACGAGCAGTACTTC.

The chain links TRBV7-9 to TRBJ1-1; D is perhaps TRBD1 (6 bases). The CDR3 totals 13 residues. The V gene's germline CDR1 is SEHNR and CDR2 FQNEAQ (reference sequence). Trimming left V 5 bases short and J 7 bases short, with 14 bases between. The CDR3 DNA follows: TGTGCCAGCAGCCTCACAGGGTCTAGTGAAGCTTTCTTT. Encoded protein: CASSLTGSSEAFF.